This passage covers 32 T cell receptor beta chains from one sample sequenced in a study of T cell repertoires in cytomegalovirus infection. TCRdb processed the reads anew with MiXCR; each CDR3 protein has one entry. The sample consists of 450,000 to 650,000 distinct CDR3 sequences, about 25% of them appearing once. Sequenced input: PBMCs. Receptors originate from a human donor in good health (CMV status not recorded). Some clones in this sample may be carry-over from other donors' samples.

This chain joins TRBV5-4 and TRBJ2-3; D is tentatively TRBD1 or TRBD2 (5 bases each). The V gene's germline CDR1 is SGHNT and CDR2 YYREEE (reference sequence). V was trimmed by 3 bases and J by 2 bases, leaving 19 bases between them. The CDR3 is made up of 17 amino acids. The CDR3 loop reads CASSSGPSRSNTDTQYF. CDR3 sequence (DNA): TGTGCCAGCAGCTCGGGACCCTCCCGGAGCAACACAGATACGCAGTATTTT. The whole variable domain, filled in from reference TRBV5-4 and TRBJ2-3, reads ETGVTQSPTHLIKTRGQQVTLRCSSQSGHNTVSWYQQALGQGPQFIFQYYREEENGRGNFPPRFSGLQFPNYSSELNVNALELDDSALYLCASSSGPSRSNTDTQYFGPGTRLTVL.

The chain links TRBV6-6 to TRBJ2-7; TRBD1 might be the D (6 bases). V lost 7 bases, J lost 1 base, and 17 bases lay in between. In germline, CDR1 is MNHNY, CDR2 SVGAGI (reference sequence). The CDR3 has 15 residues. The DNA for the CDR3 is TGTGCCAGCACCCCGGACAGCTCTCCTTCCTACGAGCAGTACTTC. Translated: CASTPDSSPSYEQYF.

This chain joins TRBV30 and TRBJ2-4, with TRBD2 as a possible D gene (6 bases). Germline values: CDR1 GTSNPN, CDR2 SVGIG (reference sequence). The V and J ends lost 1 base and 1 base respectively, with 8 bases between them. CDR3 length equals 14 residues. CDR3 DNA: TGTGCCTGGAGTGGTAGCGGTGCCAAAAACATTCAGTACTTC. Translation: CAWSGSGAKNIQYF.

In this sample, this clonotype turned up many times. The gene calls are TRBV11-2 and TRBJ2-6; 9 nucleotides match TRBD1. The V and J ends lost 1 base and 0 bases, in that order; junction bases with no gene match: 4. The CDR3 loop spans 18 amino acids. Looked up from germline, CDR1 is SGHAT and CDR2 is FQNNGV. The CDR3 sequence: CASSLGQGGISGANVLTF. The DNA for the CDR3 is TGTGCCAGCAGCTTAGGACAGGGGGGAATCTCTGGGGCCAACGTCCTGACTTTC.

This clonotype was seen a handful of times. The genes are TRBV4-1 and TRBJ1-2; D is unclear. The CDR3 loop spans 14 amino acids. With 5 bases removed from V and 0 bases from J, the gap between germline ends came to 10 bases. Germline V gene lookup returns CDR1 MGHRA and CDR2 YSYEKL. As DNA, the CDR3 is TGCGCCAGCAGCTCCTGGATCCCTAACTATGGCTACACCTTC. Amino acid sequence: CASSSWIPNYGYTF.

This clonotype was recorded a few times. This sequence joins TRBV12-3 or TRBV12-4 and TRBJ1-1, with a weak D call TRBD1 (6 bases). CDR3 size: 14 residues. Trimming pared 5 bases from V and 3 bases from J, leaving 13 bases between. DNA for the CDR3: TGTGCCAGCAGTCGGACAGCACGAGACACTGAAGCTTTCTTT. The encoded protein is CASSRTARDTEAFF.

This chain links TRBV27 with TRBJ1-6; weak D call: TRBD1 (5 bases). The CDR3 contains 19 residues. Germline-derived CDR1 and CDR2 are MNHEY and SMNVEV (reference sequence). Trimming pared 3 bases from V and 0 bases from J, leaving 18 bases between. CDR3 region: CASSFLSGGSSSYNSPLHF. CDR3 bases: TGTGCCAGCAGTTTCCTCTCGGGGGGATCTAGCTCCTATAATTCACCCCTCCACTTT.

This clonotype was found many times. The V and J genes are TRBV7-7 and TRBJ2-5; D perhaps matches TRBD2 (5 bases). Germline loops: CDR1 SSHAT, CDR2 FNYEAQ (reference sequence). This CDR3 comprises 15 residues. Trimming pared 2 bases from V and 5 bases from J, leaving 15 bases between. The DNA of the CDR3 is TGTGCCAGCAGCTTATCCGACTATGCTGGGGAGACCCAGTACTTC. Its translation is CASSLSDYAGETQYF.

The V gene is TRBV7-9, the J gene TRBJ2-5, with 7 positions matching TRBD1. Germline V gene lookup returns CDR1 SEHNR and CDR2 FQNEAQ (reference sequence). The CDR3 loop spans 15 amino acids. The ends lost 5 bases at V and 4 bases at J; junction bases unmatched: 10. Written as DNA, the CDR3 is TGTGCCAGCAGCCCAAGACAGGGTTCGGTAGAGACCCAGTACTTC. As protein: CASSPRQGSVETQYF.

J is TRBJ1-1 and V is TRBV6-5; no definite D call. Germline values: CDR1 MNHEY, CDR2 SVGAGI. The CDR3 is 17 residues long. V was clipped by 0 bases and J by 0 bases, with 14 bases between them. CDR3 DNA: TGTGCCAGCAGTTACTCGTTAACAGTAGACATGAACACTGAAGCTTTCTTT. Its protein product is CASSYSLTVDMNTEAFF.

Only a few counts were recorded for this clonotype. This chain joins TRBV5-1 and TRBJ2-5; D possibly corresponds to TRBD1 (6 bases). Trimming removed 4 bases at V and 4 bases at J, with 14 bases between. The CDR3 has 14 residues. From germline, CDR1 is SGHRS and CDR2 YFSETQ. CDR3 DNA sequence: TGCGCCAGCAGCCCGGACTCAGGGGTAGAGACCCAGTACTTC. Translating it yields CASSPDSGVETQYF.

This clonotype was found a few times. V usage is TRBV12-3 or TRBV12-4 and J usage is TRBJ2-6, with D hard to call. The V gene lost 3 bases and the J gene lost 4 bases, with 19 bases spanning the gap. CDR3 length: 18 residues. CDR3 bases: TGTGCCAGCAGTTTTGGATTTTCTCAATCGGTGGGGGCCAACGTCCTGACTTTC. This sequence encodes CASSFGFSQSVGANVLTF.

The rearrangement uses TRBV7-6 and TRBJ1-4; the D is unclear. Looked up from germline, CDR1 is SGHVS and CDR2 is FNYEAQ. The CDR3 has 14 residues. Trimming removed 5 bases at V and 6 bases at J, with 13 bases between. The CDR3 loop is CASSRSQIDEKLFF. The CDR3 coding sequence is TGTGCCAGCAGCCGGAGCCAGATCGATGAAAAACTGTTTTTT. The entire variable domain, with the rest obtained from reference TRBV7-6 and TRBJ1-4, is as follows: GAGVSQSPRYKVTKRGQDVALRCDPISGHVSLYWYRQALGQGPEFLTYFNYEAQQDKSGLPNDRFSAERPEGSISTLTIQRTEQRDSAMYRCASSRSQIDEKLFFGSGTQLSVL.

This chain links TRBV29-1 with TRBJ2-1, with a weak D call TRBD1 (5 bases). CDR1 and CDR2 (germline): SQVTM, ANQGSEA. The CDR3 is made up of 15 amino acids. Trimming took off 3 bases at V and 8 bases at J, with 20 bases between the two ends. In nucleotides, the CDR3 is TGCAGCGTTGAGTTCCAGGGTAAAAAACTCCATGAGCAGTTCTTC. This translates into CSVEFQGKKLHEQFF.

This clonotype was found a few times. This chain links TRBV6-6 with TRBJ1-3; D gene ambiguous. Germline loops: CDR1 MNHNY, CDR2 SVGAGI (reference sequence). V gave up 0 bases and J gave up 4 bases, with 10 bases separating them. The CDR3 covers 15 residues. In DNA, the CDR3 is TGTGCCAGCAGTTACTCGATCGGGCTCGGAAACACCATATATTTT. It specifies CASSYSIGLGNTIYF.

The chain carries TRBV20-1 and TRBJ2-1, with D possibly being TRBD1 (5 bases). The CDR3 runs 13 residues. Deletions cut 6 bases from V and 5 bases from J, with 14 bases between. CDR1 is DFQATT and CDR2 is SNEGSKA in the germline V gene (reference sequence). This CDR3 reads CSARASRNNEQFF. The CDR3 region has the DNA TGCAGTGCCAGGGCATCCCGGAACAATGAGCAGTTCTTC.

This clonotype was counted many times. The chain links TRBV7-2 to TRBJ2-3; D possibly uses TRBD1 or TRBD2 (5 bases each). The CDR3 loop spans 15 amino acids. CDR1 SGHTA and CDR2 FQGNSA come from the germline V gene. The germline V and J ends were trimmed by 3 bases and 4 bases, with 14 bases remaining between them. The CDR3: CASSLFGDPPDTQYF. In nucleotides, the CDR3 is TGTGCCAGCAGCTTGTTCGGGGACCCGCCAGATACGCAGTATTTT.

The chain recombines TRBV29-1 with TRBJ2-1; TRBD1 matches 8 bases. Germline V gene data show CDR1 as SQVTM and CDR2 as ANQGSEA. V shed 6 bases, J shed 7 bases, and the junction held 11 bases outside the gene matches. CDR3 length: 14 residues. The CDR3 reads CSVKPLDRENEQFF. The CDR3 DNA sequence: TGCAGCGTCAAGCCGTTGGACAGGGAAAATGAGCAGTTCTTC.

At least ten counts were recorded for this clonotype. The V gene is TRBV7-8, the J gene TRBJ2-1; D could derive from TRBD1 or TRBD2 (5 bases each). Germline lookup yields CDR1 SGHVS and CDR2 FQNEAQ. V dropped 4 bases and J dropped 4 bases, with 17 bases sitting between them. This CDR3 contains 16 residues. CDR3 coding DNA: TGTGCCAGCAGCTCCACCTGGGGACCTTCGTACAATGAGCAGTTCTTC. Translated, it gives CASSSTWGPSYNEQFF.

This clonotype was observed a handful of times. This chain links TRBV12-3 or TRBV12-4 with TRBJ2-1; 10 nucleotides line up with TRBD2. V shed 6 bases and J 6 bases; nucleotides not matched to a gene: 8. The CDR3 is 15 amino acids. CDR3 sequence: CASSVLAGRGNEQFF. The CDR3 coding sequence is TGTGCCAGCAGCGTACTAGCGGGAAGGGGCAATGAGCAGTTCTTC.

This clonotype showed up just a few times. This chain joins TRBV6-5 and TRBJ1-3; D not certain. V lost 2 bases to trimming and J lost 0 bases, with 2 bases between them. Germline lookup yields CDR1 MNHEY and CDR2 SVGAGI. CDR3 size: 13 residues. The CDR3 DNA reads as TGTGCCAGCAGTTACAACTCTGGAAACACCATATATTTT. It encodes CASSYNSGNTIYF.

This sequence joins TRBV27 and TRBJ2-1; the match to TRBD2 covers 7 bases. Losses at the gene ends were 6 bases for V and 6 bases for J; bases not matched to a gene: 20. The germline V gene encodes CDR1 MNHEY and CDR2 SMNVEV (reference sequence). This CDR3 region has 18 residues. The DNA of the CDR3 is TGTGCCAGCAGCGTCGTCCCCGGAGGCGGGAGCTTGGGCAATGAGCAGTTCTTC. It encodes CASSVVPGGGSLGNEQFF.

CDR3 DNA: TGCGCCACGGGGAACTTCCAAGAGACCCAGTACTTC. It codes for CATGNFQETQYF. V is TRBV10-2 and J is TRBJ2-5, with a possible D match to TRBD2 (5 bases). CDR1 and CDR2 from the germline V gene are WSHSY and SAAADI. The CDR3 contains 12 residues. Deletions cut 10 bases from V and 1 base from J, with 10 bases between.

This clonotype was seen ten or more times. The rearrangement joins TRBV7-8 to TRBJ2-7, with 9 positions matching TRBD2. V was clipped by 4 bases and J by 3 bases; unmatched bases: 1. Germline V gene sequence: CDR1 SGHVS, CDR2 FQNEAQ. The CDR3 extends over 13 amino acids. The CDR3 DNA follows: TGTGCCAGCAGCTCGACTAGCGGCTACGAGCAGTACTTC. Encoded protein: CASSSTSGYEQYF.

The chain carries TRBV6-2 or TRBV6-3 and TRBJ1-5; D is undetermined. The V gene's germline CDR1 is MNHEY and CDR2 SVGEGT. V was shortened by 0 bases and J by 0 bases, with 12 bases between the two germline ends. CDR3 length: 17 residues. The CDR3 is CASSYSDLIYSNQPQHF. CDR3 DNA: TGTGCCAGCAGTTACTCGGACCTCATTTATAGCAATCAGCCCCAGCATTTT.

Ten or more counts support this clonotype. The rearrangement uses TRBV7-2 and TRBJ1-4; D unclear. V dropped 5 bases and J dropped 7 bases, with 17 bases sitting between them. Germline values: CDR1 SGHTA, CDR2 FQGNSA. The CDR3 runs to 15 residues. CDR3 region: CASSRTGSRGEKLFF. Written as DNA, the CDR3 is TGTGCCAGCAGCAGAACCGGGAGCCGGGGTGAAAAACTGTTTTTT.

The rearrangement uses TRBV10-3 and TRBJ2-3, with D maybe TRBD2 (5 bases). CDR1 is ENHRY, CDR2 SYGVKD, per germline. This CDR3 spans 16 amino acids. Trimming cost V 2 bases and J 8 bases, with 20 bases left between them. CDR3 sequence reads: CAISEPRARAVPTQYF. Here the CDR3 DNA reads TGTGCCATCAGTGAGCCGCGTGCGAGGGCGGTTCCTACGCAGTATTTT.

The CDR3 nucleotides are TGCAGTGCTACCCCGGGTTTGGGGTATGGCTACACCTTC. This translates into CSATPGLGYGYTF. The chain combines TRBV20-1 with TRBJ1-2; D gene ambiguous. The CDR3 extends over 13 amino acids. The ends were cut back, 4 bases at V and 5 bases at J, with 14 bases in the middle. Germline CDR1 and CDR2: DFQATT and SNEGSKA (reference sequence).

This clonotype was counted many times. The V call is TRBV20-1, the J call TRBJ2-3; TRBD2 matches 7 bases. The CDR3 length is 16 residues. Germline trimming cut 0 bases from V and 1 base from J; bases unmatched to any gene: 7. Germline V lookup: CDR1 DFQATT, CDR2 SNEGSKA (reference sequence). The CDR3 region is CSARDLRAGGTDTQYF. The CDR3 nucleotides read TGCAGTGCTAGAGACCTCCGGGCGGGGGGCACAGATACGCAGTATTTT.

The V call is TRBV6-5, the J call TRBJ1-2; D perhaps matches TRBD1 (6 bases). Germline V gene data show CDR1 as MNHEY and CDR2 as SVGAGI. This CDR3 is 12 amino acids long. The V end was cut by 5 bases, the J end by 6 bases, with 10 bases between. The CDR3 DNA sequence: TGTGCCAGCAGTACAGGGCTAGATGGCTACACCTTC. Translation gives CASSTGLDGYTF.

The CDR3 DNA is TGTGCCAGCAGCTTAGCGGAGTCTTATGGAGCTTTCTTT. Its translation: CASSLAESYGAFF. The J gene is TRBJ1-1, the V gene TRBV7-6; D not certain. Germline CDR1 reads SGHVS; CDR2 reads FNYEAQ. V lost 0 bases to trimming and J lost 10 bases, with 12 bases between them. This CDR3 region has 13 residues.

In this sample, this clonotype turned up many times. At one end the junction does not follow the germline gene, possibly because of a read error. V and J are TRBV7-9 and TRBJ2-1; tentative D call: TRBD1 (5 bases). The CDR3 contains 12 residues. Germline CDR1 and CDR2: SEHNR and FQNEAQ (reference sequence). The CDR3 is CASSLDRTEDHF. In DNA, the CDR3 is TGTGCCAGCAGCTTAGACAGGACGGAAGACCACTTC.